Listed below are T cell receptor beta chains from one sample, sequenced in a study of cytomegalovirus exposure and HLA in healthy donors. TCRdb keeps only in-frame clones here, not all; method: immunoSEQ multiplex PCR. The repertoire holds about 150,000 clones, with 80% to 90% as singletons. Sequences were obtained from PBMCs. Receptors originate from a man between 18 and 35 years old in good health and CMV-seronegative. CDR3s include the opening cysteine and the closing phenylalanine or tryptophan. D genes are given only for firm matches.

TRBV29-1	NA	TRBJ1-4	CSALAVGEEGGKLFF
TRBV5-1	NA	TRBJ1-1	CASSLGSGRDTEAFF
TRBV7-7	NA	TRBJ2-5	CASSKASNSGETQYF
TRBV27	NA	TRBJ1-5	CASSLSQGGQPQHF
TRBV5-4	NA	TRBJ2-7	CASSLGWRYEQYF
TRBV23-1	NA	TRBJ1-4	CASSQPDSDPYLATNEKLFF
TRBV9	NA	TRBJ2-2	CASSVAVRGANTGELFF
TRBV6-1	NA	TRBJ1-2	CASSGGPNPGGYTF
TRBV6-5	NA	TRBJ2-7	CASSYSGRVAEEQYF
TRBV19	NA	TRBJ1-2	CASRRTDNYGYTF
TRBV2	NA	TRBJ1-2	CASRRGGGSDYGYTF
TRBV5-1	NA	TRBJ1-1	CASSLAGLEAFF